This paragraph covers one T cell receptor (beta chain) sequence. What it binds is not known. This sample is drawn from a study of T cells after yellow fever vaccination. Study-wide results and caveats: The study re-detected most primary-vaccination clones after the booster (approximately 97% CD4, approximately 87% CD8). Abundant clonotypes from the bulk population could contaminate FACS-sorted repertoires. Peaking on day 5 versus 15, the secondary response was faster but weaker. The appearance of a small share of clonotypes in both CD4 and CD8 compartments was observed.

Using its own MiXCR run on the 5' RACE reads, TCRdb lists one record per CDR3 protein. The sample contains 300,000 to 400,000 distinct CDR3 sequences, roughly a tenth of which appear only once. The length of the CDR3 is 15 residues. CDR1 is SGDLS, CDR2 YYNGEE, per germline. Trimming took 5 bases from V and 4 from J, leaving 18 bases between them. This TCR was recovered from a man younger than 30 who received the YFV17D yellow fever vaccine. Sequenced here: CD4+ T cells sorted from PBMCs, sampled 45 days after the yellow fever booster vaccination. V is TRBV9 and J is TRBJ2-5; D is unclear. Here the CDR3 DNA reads TGTGCCAGCAGTTTTGGACCAGCCGGCGGAGAGACCCAGTACTTC. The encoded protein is CASSFGPAGGETQYF.